This T cell receptor (beta chain) was profiled in a study of beta chain features in type 1 diabetes. V shed 5 bases and J shed 0 bases, with 6 bases lying between them. The CDR3 length is 14 residues. Germline values: CDR1 SGHRS, CDR2 YFSETQ. As for this clone: Its antigen remains unidentified. The sample holds other DNA sequences that translate to the same CDR3.

CD45RO/CCR7/CD25/CD127/CD95/CD27 staining was used to isolate CD4+ naive, central memory, regulatory and stem cell-like memory cells by sorting. Of the isolated RNA, all was reverse transcribed, and so the sequenced material was expressed TCRB transcripts. It was found that naive, central memory and regulatory T cell samples averaged roughly 3.5 million reads. Repertoires were generated with immunoSEQ multiplex PCR, while TCRdb's copy carries only in-frame clones and drops some. The table lists 640,000 or so clones, over 12% of them singletons, with 0.035% to 0.045% in the top ten. Study-wide results and caveats: For Type 1 diabetes patients, all four CD4+ subsets carried TCRB CDR3s that were moderately but significantly shorter. A pattern of fewer insertions and more deletions at VDJ junctions was seen in type 1 diabetes patients.

Sequenced input: naive CD4+ T cells from blood. This receptor was identified in a man between 18 and 35 years old with type 1 diabetes. The rearrangement joins TRBV5-1 to TRBJ2-6, with D perhaps matching TRBD1 (6 bases). CDR3 in amino acids: CASRDSSGANVLTF. In DNA form, the CDR3 reads TGCGCCAGCAGGGACAGCTCTGGGGCCAACGTCCTGACTTTC.